This is a list of T cell receptor beta chains from one sample in a study of T cells in Graves' hyperthyroidism and ophthalmopathy. TCRdb re-derived calls from the multiplex PCR reads in MiXCR, one entry per CDR3 protein. The profile covers approximately 600,000 distinct CDR3 sequences, with less than 25% appearing a single time and 34% taken by the ten largest. The source material was blood. All receptors derive from a young man with Graves' ophthalmopathy. The CDR3 runs from the conserved cysteine through the conserved F or W. A D gene is named only where the DNA matches it firmly. Only part of the rows carry a size: once, few, many, or a class if the clone is expanded.

D gene	V gene	clone size	J gene	CDR3 DNA	CDR3 protein
.	TRBV28	.	TRBJ2-1	TGTGCCAGCGTACGGCTCCCGGTCGGTGAGCAGTTCTTC	CASVRLPVGEQFF
TRBD1	TRBV6-5	few	TRBJ2-7	TGTGCCAGCAGTTCTCGTTTCTCCAGGGGGCAATTCTCCTACGAGCAGTACTTC	CASSSRFSRGQFSYEQYF
.	TRBV4-3	.	TRBJ2-5	TGCGCCAGCAGCCAAGCACTGCTCCAAGAGACCCAGTACTTC	CASSQALLQETQYF
.	TRBV7-8	.	TRBJ2-3	TGTGCCAGCACCCCCGAGGGGGTCTTAGTAAGAGATACGCAGTATTTT	CASTPEGVLVRDTQYF
TRBD2	TRBV20-1	few	TRBJ2-7	TGCAGTGCTCCGCTAGCGGGAGGGCCGTTGGGGGAGCAGTACTTC	CSAPLAGGPLGEQYF
.	TRBV27	.	TRBJ2-7	TGTGCCAGCAGTTGGAAGGGAAATTCCTACGAGCAGTACTTC	CASSWKGNSYEQYF
TRBD2	TRBV6-2/TRBV6-3	.	TRBJ2-5	TGTGCCAGCAGTCCCCGGGGAGCGGGAAAAGAGACCCAGTACTTC	CASSPRGAGKETQYF
TRBD2	TRBV15	.	TRBJ2-5	TGTGCCACCAGCAGACCCTCTAGCGGCGAAGAGACCCAGTACTTC	CATSRPSSGEETQYF
TRBD2	TRBV3-1	many	TRBJ2-1	TGTGCCAGCAGTCGAACTAGCGGGAAGAACAATGAGCAGTTCTTC	CASSRTSGKNNEQFF
.	TRBV7-2	few	TRBJ2-7	TGTGCCAGCAGCTTAGCCAAAGCCTACGAGCAGTACTTC	CASSLAKAYEQYF
.	TRBV24-1	.	TRBJ2-7	TGTGCCACCAGTCAAGGGGGCTACGAGCAGTACTTC	CATSQGGYEQYF
.	TRBV6-6	many	TRBJ2-3	TGTGCCAGCAGTTACTCACTAACAGATACGCAGTATTTT	CASSYSLTDTQYF
TRBD1	TRBV6-9	.	TRBJ1-1	TGTGCCAGCAGTTACACCTCCGGGACAGGGGAAGCTTTCTTT	CASSYTSGTGEAFF
TRBD1	TRBV4-1	.	TRBJ2-1	TGCGCCAGCAGCCAAGATCCCAGGGGGTCCTACAATGAGCAGTTCTTC	CASSQDPRGSYNEQFF
TRBD2	TRBV12-3/TRBV12-4	.	TRBJ2-1	TGTGCCAGCAGCCAGTTAGCGGGACAAACGGATGAGCAGTTCTTC	CASSQLAGQTDEQFF
TRBD2	TRBV7-9	many	TRBJ2-1	TGTGCCAGCAGCTTGCTGGGACTAGCGAGTTACAATGAGCAGTTCTTC	CASSLLGLASYNEQFF
.	TRBV10-3	few	TRBJ2-3	TGTGCCATCAGACTAGCAGATACGCAGTATTTT	CAIRLADTQYF
.	TRBV20-1	few	TRBJ2-7	TGCAGTGCTAGATCCTTAGCCGGTGCCTACGAGCAGTACTTC	CSARSLAGAYEQYF
.	TRBV12-3/TRBV12-4	.	TRBJ2-7	TGTGCCAGCAGGACTAGGGGTGACGAGCAGTACTTC	CASRTRGDEQYF
TRBD1	TRBV30	.	TRBJ1-2	TGTGCCTGGAGTTCGACAGGGTCCCATGGCTACACCTTC	CAWSSTGSHGYTF
.	TRBV20-1	few	TRBJ2-5	TGCAGTGCTAGGAGGGGGACTACAGGCCGTGAGACCCAGTACTTC	CSARRGTTGRETQYF
.	TRBV6-5	.	TRBJ2-1	TGTGCCAGCAGTTACTCGTTCTCAGCCTACAATGAGCAGTTCTTC	CASSYSFSAYNEQFF
.	TRBV7-2	.	TRBJ1-6	TGTGCCAGCAGCCCAGGGATTAATTCACCCCTCCACTTT	CASSPGINSPLHF
.	TRBV5-5	.	TRBJ2-2	TGTGCCAGCAGCACTCGACTCCCCGGGGAGCTGTTTTTT	CASSTRLPGELFF
.	TRBV30	.	TRBJ2-2	TGTGCCTGGAATGGCCAGAACACCGGGGAGCTGTTTTTT	CAWNGQNTGELFF
TRBD2	TRBV10-3	few	TRBJ2-5	TGTGCCACCGGACTAGCGGGAGGGGTGGACCAGTACTTC	CATGLAGGVDQYF
TRBD1	TRBV29-1	few	TRBJ2-5	TGCAGCGTCTCTCGGACAGGGGCGGCTAAGACCCAGTACTTC	CSVSRTGAAKTQYF
.	TRBV12-3/TRBV12-4	many	TRBJ1-5	TGTGCCAGCAGTTTAGCTTCCCATCAGCCCCAGCATTTT	CASSLASHQPQHF
TRBD2	TRBV5-8	.	TRBJ2-2	TGTGCCAGCAGCTCACTAGCGGGAGACTACACCGGGGAGCTGTTTTTT	CASSSLAGDYTGELFF
.	TRBV20-1	many	TRBJ1-1	TGCAGTGCTAGGTTAGGGGTTGGCACTGAAGCTTTCTTT	CSARLGVGTEAFF
.	TRBV5-1	.	TRBJ1-1	TGCGCCAGCAGATCCGCGTCGGGAGGGAGCACTGAAGCTTTCTTT	CASRSASGGSTEAFF
TRBD1	TRBV30	many	TRBJ1-2	TGTGCCTGGAGTGAATCGACAGGGGCCTACACCTTC	CAWSESTGAYTF
TRBD2	TRBV7-2	.	TRBJ2-7	TGTGCCAGCGAACTAGCGGGAAGCGGGCGCGAGCAGTACTTC	CASELAGSGREQYF
.	TRBV30	few	TRBJ2-6	TGTGCCTGGAGTGTACCAAGTACTGGGGCCAACGTCCTGACTTTC	CAWSVPSTGANVLTF
TRBD1	TRBV3-1	few	TRBJ1-1	TGTGCCAGCAGCTCCGGGACAGGGGACGCTGAAGCTTTCTTT	CASSSGTGDAEAFF
.	TRBV14	many	TRBJ1-1	TGCGCCAGCAGCCAAGGGTACACTGAAGCTTTCTTT	CASSQGYTEAFF
TRBD1	TRBV5-1	few	TRBJ1-1	TGCGCCAGCAGCGCCGGACAGGCCGCGAACACTGAAGCTTTCTTT	CASSAGQAANTEAFF
TRBD1	TRBV10-3	few	TRBJ1-4	TGTGCCACGACAGGGAGTCACGAAAAACTGTTTTTT	CATTGSHEKLFF
TRBD1	TRBV6-1	few	TRBJ1-5	TGTGCCAGCAGTAACGACAGGGTCCAGCCCCAGCATTTT	CASSNDRVQPQHF
.	TRBV28	.	TRBJ1-6	TGTGCCAGCAGTAAGGCAGGCGCCAATTCACCCCTCCACTTT	CASSKAGANSPLHF
.	TRBV9	.	TRBJ1-6	TGTGCCAGCAGCGTAGACCCGGGGGGTGATTCACCCCTCCACTTT	CASSVDPGGDSPLHF
.	TRBV6-1	many	TRBJ2-7	TGTGCCAGCAGTCCCACCCGACAGGTCCCCTACGAGCAGTACTTC	CASSPTRQVPYEQYF
TRBD2	TRBV7-9	.	TRBJ2-5	TGTGCCAGCAGCCCCCGGGAGGGGGTCCGGGAGACCCAGTACTTC	CASSPREGVRETQYF
.	TRBV5-6	many	TRBJ2-2	TGTGCCAGCAGCTTAGCAGCAACCGGGGAGCTGTTTTTT	CASSLAATGELFF
TRBD2	TRBV5-6	.	TRBJ2-1	TGTGCCAGCAGCTGGGGGGGGAGGGAGCAGTTCTTC	CASSWGGREQFF